A selection of T cell receptor beta chains follows, all from one sample in a study of blood T cell repertoires in COVID-19. The repertoire was sequenced with immunoSEQ multiplex PCR; TCRdb's copy has only in-frame clones and lacks some. This sample yields over 110,000 clones, of which more than 60% are seen a single time; over 10% belongs to the top ten. Sequencing was done on a sample of peripheral blood. These receptors came from an older man with acute or convalescent COVID-19. The CDR3 runs from the conserved cysteine through the conserved F or W. A D gene is named only where the DNA matches it firmly. A row's size may be missing; if present it is once, few, many or a size class.

v_gene	abundance	j_gene	d_gene	CDR3nt	CDR3aa
TRBV6-6	NA	TRBJ1-1	TRBD1	TGTGCCAGCAGTTACCTCGGGACAGGGGGCTTGGGAGCTTTCTTT	CASSYLGTGGLGAFF
TRBV4-3	once	TRBJ2-1	TRBD2	TGCGCCAGCAGCCAGCTAGCGGGGGCCTACAATGAGCAGTTCTTC	CASSQLAGAYNEQFF
TRBV19	once	TRBJ1-5	TRBD1	TGTGCCAGTCTTACAGGGGATCAGCCCCAGCATTTT	CASLTGDQPQHF
TRBV14	NA	TRBJ2-7	TRBD2	TGTGCCAGCAGCCAAGGCCCAACCTATCTAGCGGGGGCCACGATACGCCTGGAGCAGTACTTC	CASSQGPTYLAGATIRLEQYF
TRBV18	NA	TRBJ2-3	NA	TGTGCCAGCTCACCGAGGGAGCCTCCTAGCACAGATACGCAGTATTTT	CASSPREPPSTDTQYF
TRBV28	NA	TRBJ1-5	NA	TGTGCCAGCAGTTTTGAGGGGGTAAGCAATCAGCCCCAGCATTTT	CASSFEGVSNQPQHF
TRBV2	NA	TRBJ2-6	NA	TGTGCCAGCAGTGGGAGCCAAACCTCTGGGGCCAACGTCCTGACTTTC	CASSGSQTSGANVLTF
TRBV3-1/TRBV3-2	NA	TRBJ2-3	TRBD1	TGTGCCAGCAGTTTCCTCAGGGGGGATACGCAGTATTTT	CASSFLRGDTQYF
TRBV28	few	TRBJ2-1	TRBD1	TGTGCCAGCAGTTTAGAGGACAGGAAGCAGTTCTTC	CASSLEDRKQFF
TRBV6-2/TRBV6-3	NA	TRBJ1-4	NA	TGTGCCAGCAGTTATCAAACAGACAGACTGTTTTTT	CASSYQTDRLFF
TRBV11-3	NA	TRBJ2-7	NA	TGTGCCAGCAGCTGGACCGGGACTGAGAGTGGCGAGCAGTACTTC	CASSWTGTESGEQYF
TRBV9	NA	TRBJ1-2	TRBD1	TGTGCCAGCAGCGTAGAGACAGGGGGCCACTATGGCTACACCTTC	CASSVETGGHYGYTF
TRBV20-1	NA	TRBJ1-1	NA	TGCAGTGCTAGTTGGGAGGAAACTGAAGCTTTCTTT	CSASWEETEAFF
TRBV27	NA	TRBJ1-4	NA	TGTGCCAGCAGTGCAGGGAGGACTAATGAAAAACTGTTTTTT	CASSAGRTNEKLFF
TRBV19	NA	TRBJ1-1	NA	TGTGCCAGTAGCCGTCGCGGGATACGCGTGAGTATAGGCACTGAAGCTTTCTTT	CASSRRGIRVSIGTEAFF
TRBV4-1	NA	TRBJ2-1	NA	TGCGCCAGCAGCCTGGGGGAGGGGGGTGAGCAGTTCTTC	CASSLGEGGEQFF
TRBV28	NA	TRBJ1-1	NA	TGTGCCAGCAGTTTGCTGACGGGGAACACTGAAGCTTTCTTT	CASSLLTGNTEAFF
TRBV2	once	TRBJ1-1	NA	TGTGCCAGCAGACCCGGACAGATGAACACTGAAGCTTTCTTT	CASRPGQMNTEAFF
TRBV2	NA	TRBJ2-5	NA	TGTGCCAGCATCCCAGACATGTTGATGGAGACCCAGTACTTC	CASIPDMLMETQYF
TRBV7-2	few	TRBJ1-1	NA	TGTGCCAGCAGCATAACATGGAACACTGAAGCTTTCTTT	CASSITWNTEAFF
TRBV18	NA	TRBJ1-1	TRBD1	TGTGCCAGCTCACCACAGGCAGGGGGCTTCACTGAAGCTTTCTTT	CASSPQAGGFTEAFF
TRBV24-1	NA	TRBJ2-7	NA	TGTGCCACCAGTGCCCTTGGAGGGTACGAGCAGTACTTC	CATSALGGYEQYF
TRBV24-1	few	TRBJ2-3	TRBD1	TGTGCCACCAGTGCCATACAGGGGGCTGGAGCGGATACGCAGTATTTT	CATSAIQGAGADTQYF
TRBV6-6	once	TRBJ2-7	NA	TGTGCCAGCAGTTACCGCGGCCGGGATAACTCCTACGAGCAGTACTTC	CASSYRGRDNSYEQYF
TRBV5-6	NA	TRBJ1-4	TRBD1	TGTGCCAGCAGCTTATCAGGGGGCGAAAAACTGTTTTTT	CASSLSGGEKLFF
TRBV7-9	many	TRBJ1-5	NA	TGTGCCAGCAGCACAACAGGGTTCAATCAGCCCCAGCATTTT	CASSTTGFNQPQHF
TRBV29-1	NA	TRBJ2-1	TRBD2	TGCAGCGTTGCCACTAGCGGGGTTTACAATGAGCAGTTCTTC	CSVATSGVYNEQFF
TRBV27	NA	TRBJ1-1	TRBD1	TGTGCCAGCAGTCCTTCAGGGGGCCGTTCTTCCGCTTTCTTT	CASSPSGGRSSAFF
TRBV5-1	NA	TRBJ2-3	TRBD1	TGCGCCAGCAGAAGGGACAGGGGCACAGATACGCAGTATTTT	CASRRDRGTDTQYF
TRBV20-1	NA	TRBJ1-1	NA	TGCAGTCCCCTCCGAGTCACTGAAGCTTTCTTT	CSPLRVTEAFF
TRBV29-1	NA	TRBJ2-1	TRBD2	TGCAGCGTTGGGAGCGGGGGGGCCCACAATGAGCAGTTCTTC	CSVGSGGAHNEQFF
TRBV5-8	once	TRBJ1-2	NA	TGTGCCAGCAGCTTGGGTCGGGACATCTATGGCTACACCTTC	CASSLGRDIYGYTF
TRBV5-4	NA	TRBJ1-5	NA	TGTGCCAGCAGCTCGGTCCCAGGAAACAATCAGCCCCAGCATTTT	CASSSVPGNNQPQHF
TRBV5-5	NA	TRBJ1-1	NA	TGTGCCAGCAGCGTAGGGGCTCGGGACACTGAAGCTTTCTTT	CASSVGARDTEAFF
TRBV10-3	once	TRBJ2-5	TRBD2	TGTGCCATCAGTGAGACTAGCGGTCAAGAGACCCAGTACTTC	CAISETSGQETQYF
TRBV30	NA	TRBJ2-7	TRBD1	TGTGCCTGGAGGATACAGGGGGCGGAGGAGCAGTACTTC	CAWRIQGAEEQYF
TRBV27	NA	TRBJ2-3	TRBD2	TGTGCCAGCAGTTCCCTCGTTCGGCGGGGGGTAGATACGCAGTATTTT	CASSSLVRRGVDTQYF
TRBV7-3	NA	TRBJ2-2	NA	TGTGCCAGCAGAAGGGGGATGAACACCGGGGAGCTGTTTTTT	CASRRGMNTGELFF
TRBV6-5	few	TRBJ1-2	NA	TGTGCCAGCAGCCGAACAGGGAAGGCCAAAGGCTACACCTTC	CASSRTGKAKGYTF
TRBV6-5	few	TRBJ1-1	NA	TGTGCCAGCAGTTATGGAGGGAAGAACACTGAAGCTTTCTTT	CASSYGGKNTEAFF
TRBV5-6	NA	TRBJ1-6	NA	TGTGCCAGCAGCACAGGACGCGGGGCCTCACCCCTCCACTTT	CASSTGRGASPLHF
TRBV9	NA	TRBJ2-3	NA	TGTGCCAGCAGCCCGAGACTCGCAGATACGCAGTATTTT	CASSPRLADTQYF
TRBV7-7	NA	TRBJ2-5	NA	TGTGCTAGCAGCCGCGGACTAGCAGGGGGGTCGGAGACCCAGTACTTC	CASSRGLAGGSETQYF
TRBV5-1	NA	TRBJ2-2	NA	TGCGCCAGCAGCTTGGACAACAGGGCGGCCGGGGAGCTGTTTTTT	CASSLDNRAAGELFF
TRBV28	NA	TRBJ1-2	NA	TGTGCCAGCACCCCGCTCGGTTGGGCTTACGGCTACACCTTC	CASTPLGWAYGYTF
TRBV4-3	NA	TRBJ2-7	NA	TGCGCCAGCAGCCAAGATCACAATCTAGTCCAGCAGTACTTC	CASSQDHNLVQQYF
TRBV6-5	NA	TRBJ1-2	TRBD1	TGTGCCAGCATGAAATCAGGGGGTCTTAACTATGGCTACACCTTC	CASMKSGGLNYGYTF
TRBV9	once	TRBJ2-3	NA	TGTGCCAGCAGCGTAGCCCCGAGGTCCACAGATACGCAGTATTTT	CASSVAPRSTDTQYF
TRBV7-2	NA	TRBJ1-2	NA	TGTGCCAGCAGCTTCACAGTCTATGGCTACACCTTC	CASSFTVYGYTF
TRBV11-3	NA	TRBJ2-7	TRBD1	TGTGCCAGCAGCCTCGATGGACAGGGGAACAACGAGCAGTACTTC	CASSLDGQGNNEQYF
TRBV9	NA	TRBJ2-5	NA	TGTGCCAGCAGCGTAGTAGGGGAACGGGGGGAGACCCAGTACTTC	CASSVVGERGETQYF
TRBV7-6	NA	TRBJ2-1	TRBD1	TGTGCCAGCAGCTTAGAAGGGACAGGGATGGGAGAGGAGCAGTTCTTC	CASSLEGTGMGEEQFF